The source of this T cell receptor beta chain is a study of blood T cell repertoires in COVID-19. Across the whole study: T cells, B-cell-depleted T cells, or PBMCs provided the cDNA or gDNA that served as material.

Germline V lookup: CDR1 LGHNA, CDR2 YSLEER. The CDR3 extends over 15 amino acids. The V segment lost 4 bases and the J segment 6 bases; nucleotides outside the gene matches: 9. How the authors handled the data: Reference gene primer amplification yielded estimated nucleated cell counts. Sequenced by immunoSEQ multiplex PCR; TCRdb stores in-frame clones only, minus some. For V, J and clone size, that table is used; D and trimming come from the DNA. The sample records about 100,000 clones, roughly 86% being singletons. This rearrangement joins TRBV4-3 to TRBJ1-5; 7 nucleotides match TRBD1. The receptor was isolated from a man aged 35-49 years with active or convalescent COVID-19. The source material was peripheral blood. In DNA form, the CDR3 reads TGCGCCAGCAGCCCAGACTACAGGGGCGGTCAGCCCCAGCATTTT. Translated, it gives CASSPDYRGGQPQHF.